This TCR beta chain was captured in a study of T cell responses to AZD1222 COVID-19 vaccine. Comment on this clone: The antigen is unknown.

Using immunoSEQ multiplex PCR, the repertoire was profiled, and TCRdb retains in-frame clones only, with some absent. The sample records around 150,000 clones, 92% being singletons. Germline CDR1 reads KGHSH; CDR2 reads LQKENI. The V end lost 0 bases, the J end lost 2 bases, and 11 bases lay between the germline ends. This CDR3 spans 15 amino acids. Study outcomes and limitations: With dominance at 160-218 and 743-854, vaccine-associated CD4 TCRs spanned spike. Rises in breadth and depth of Spike-specific TCRs came after two AZD1222 doses. Only after the peak T cell response were repertoires sampled. Females outnumbered males among donors, who were mostly white British; clonal diversity was possibly underestimated.

The clonotype originates from an adult in good health. The chain links TRBV18 to TRBJ2-7; the D gene is possibly TRBD2 (6 bases). Sequenced material: peripheral blood, taken on day 0 of MenACWY control vaccination. CDR3 DNA: TGTGCCAGCTCACCACCGACGGGAGCGACCTACGAGCAGTACTTC. Residues: CASSPPTGATYEQYF.